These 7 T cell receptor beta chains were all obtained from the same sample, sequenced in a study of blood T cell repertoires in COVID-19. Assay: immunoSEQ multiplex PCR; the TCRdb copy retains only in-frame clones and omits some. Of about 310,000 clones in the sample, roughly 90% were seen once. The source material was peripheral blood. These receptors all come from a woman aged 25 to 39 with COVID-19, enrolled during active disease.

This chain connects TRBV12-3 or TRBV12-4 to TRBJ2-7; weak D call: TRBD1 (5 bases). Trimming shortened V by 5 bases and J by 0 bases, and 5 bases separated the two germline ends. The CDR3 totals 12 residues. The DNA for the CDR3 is TGTGCCAGCAGTGGGGCCTCCTACGAGCAGTACTTC. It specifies CASSGASYEQYF.

The CDR3 region is CASSREGTVNTEAFF. The CDR3 bases are TGTGCCAGCAGTCGGGAGGGGACAGTGAACACTGAAGCTTTCTTT. The J gene is TRBJ1-1, the V gene TRBV28, with 7 nucleotides matching TRBD1. The CDR3 length is 15 residues. J gave up 0 bases and V 5 bases, and 6 bases lay outside the gene matches. CDR1 MDHEN and CDR2 SYDVKM come from the germline V gene. Full variable domain (rest looked up from reference TRBV28 and TRBJ1-1): DVKVTQSSRYLVKRTGEKVFLECVQDMDHENMFWYRQDPGLGLRLIYFSYDVKMKEKGDIPEGYSVSREKKERFSLILESASTNQTSMYLCASSREGTVNTEAFFGQGTRLTVV.

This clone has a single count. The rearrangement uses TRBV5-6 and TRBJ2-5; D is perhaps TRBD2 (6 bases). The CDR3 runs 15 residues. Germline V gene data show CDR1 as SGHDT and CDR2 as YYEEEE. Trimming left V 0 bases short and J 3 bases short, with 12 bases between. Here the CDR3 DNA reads TGTGCCAGCAGCTTGGTGTCTCTAGCGAAAGAGACCCAGTACTTC. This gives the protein CASSLVSLAKETQYF.

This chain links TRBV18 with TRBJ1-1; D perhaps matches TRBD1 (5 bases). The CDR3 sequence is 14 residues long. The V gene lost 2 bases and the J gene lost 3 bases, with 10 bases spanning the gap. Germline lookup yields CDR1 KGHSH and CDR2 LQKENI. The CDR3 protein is CASSPSREDTEAFF. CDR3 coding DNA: TGTGCCAGCTCACCATCCAGGGAGGACACTGAAGCTTTCTTT.

The CDR3 region is CASSALAGAYEQFF. DNA of the CDR3: TGTGCCAGCAGCGCTCTAGCGGGAGCTTATGAGCAGTTCTTC. The chain links TRBV9 to TRBJ2-1, with 10 bases lining up with TRBD2. With V trimmed by 3 bases and J by 8 bases, 5 bases remained unmatched. Germline V gene lookup returns CDR1 SGDLS and CDR2 YYNGEE. The CDR3 spans 14 residues.

CDR3 DNA sequence: TGTGCCAGCAGTGGGACAGGCAGCTTGAACACTGAAGCTTTCTTT. It translates to CASSGTGSLNTEAFF. This sequence joins TRBV2 and TRBJ1-1; TRBD1 agrees at 7 bases. The CDR3 sequence is 15 residues long. Germline CDR1 is SNHLY and CDR2 is FYNNEI. V was pared by 4 bases and J by 0 bases, with 5 bases of the junction left unmatched. Combining the CDR3 with reference TRBV2 and TRBJ1-1 gives the whole variable domain EPEVTQTPSHQVTQMGQEVILRCVPISNHLYFYWYRQILGQKVEFLVSFYNNEISEKSEIFDDQFSVERPDGSNFTLKIRSTKLEDSAMYFCASSGTGSLNTEAFFGQGTRLTVV.

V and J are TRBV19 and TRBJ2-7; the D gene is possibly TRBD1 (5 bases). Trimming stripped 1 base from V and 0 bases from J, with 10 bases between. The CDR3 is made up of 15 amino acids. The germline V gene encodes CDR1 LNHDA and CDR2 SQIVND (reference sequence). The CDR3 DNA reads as TGTGCCAGTAGTATAGGCAGGGTAGGCTCCTACGAGCAGTACTTC. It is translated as CASSIGRVGSYEQYF. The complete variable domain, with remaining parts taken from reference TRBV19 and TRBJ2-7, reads DGGITQSPKYLFRKEGQNVTLSCEQNLNHDAMYWYRQDPGQGLRLIYYSQIVNDFQKGDIAEGYSVSREKKESFPLTVTSAQKNPTAFYLCASSIGRVGSYEQYFGPGTRLTVT.